The source of this T cell receptor beta chain is a study of blood T cell repertoires in COVID-19. Study-level information: Specimens from acute and convalescent COVID-19 originated in the United States, Italy and Spain. From T cells, B-cell-depleted T cells, or PBMCs came the material, which was cDNA or gDNA.

Germline V CDR1 and CDR2: MDHEN, SYDVKM. The trim removed 3 bases at V and 5 bases at J, leaving 11 bases unmatched. CDR3 length: 16 amino acids. As processed by the authors: Amplification with reference gene primers provided the estimates of nucleated cell counts. Method: immunoSEQ multiplex PCR; TCRdb's copy keeps in-frame clones and lacks some. From that table come the V and J calls and clone size; the DNA was used to work out D and trimming. Among 8,000 to 10,000 clones, around 77% were seen once, and the ten largest hold around 37%. This chain joins TRBV28 and TRBJ1-2; 8 nucleotides agree with TRBD1. This clonotype was sampled from a human donor in a cohort sampled during active COVID-19. Input material: peripheral blood. Here the CDR3 reads CASSLTGAEAAYGYTF. CDR3 bases: TGTGCCAGCAGTTTGACAGGGGCCGAGGCCGCTTATGGCTACACCTTC.